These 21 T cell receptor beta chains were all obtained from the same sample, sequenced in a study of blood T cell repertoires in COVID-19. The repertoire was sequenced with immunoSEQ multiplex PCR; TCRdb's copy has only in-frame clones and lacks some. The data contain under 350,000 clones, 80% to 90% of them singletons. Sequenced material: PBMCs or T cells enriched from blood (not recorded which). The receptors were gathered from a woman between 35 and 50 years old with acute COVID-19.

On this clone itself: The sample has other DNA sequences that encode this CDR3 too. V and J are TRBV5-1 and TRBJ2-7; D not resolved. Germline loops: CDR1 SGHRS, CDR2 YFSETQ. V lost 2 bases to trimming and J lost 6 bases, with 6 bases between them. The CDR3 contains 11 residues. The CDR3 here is CASSLTGEQYF. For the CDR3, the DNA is TGCGCCAGCAGCTTAACGGGCGAGCAGTACTTC.

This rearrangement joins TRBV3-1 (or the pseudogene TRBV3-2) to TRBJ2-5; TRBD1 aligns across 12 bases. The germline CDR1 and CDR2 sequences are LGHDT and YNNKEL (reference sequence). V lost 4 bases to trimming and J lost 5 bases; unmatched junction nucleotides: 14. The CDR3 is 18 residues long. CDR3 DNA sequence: TGTGCCAGCAGCCTTAGCAAATCCGGGACAGGGGGCGAGGAGACCCAGTACTTC. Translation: CASSLSKSGTGGEETQYF.

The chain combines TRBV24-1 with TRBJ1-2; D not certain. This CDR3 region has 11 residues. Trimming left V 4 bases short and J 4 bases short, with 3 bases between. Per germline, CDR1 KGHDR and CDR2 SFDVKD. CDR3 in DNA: TGTGCCACCAGTGACGGCTATGGCTACACCTTC. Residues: CATSDGYGYTF.

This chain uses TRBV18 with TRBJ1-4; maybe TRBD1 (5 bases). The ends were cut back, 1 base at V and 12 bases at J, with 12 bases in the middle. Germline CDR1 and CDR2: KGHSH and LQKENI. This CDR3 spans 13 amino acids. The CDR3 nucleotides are TGTGCCAGCTCACCACAGCTCGGCAGGGAACTGTTTTTT. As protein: CASSPQLGRELFF.

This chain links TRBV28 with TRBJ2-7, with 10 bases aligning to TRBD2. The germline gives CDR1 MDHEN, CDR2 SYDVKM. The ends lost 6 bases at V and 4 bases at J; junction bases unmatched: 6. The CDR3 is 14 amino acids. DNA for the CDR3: TGTGCCAGCAGGAGCGGGAGGGCCGGGTACGAGCAGTACTTC. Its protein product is CASRSGRAGYEQYF. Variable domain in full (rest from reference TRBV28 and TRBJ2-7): DVKVTQSSRYLVKRTGEKVFLECVQDMDHENMFWYRQDPGLGLRLIYFSYDVKMKEKGDIPEGYSVSREKKERFSLILESASTNQTSMYLCASRSGRAGYEQYFGPGTRLTVT.

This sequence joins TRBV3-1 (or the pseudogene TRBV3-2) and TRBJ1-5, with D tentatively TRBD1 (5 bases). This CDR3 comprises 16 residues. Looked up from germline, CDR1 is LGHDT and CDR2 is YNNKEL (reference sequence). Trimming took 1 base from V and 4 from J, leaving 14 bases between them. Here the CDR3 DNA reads TGTGCCAGCAGCCAAGGTGGGTCGACAGTGAATCAGCCCCAGCATTTT. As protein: CASSQGGSTVNQPQHF.

CDR3 sequence: CASSGTGYQPQHF. The CDR3 DNA reads as TGTGCCAGCAGTGGGACAGGTTATCAGCCCCAGCATTTT. J is TRBJ1-5 and V is TRBV2; 7 bases line up with TRBD1. The CDR3 consists of 13 residues. The germline CDR1 and CDR2 sequences are SNHLY and FYNNEI. The J segment lost 5 bases and the V segment lost 4 bases, leaving 2 bases of the junction unmatched. Full variable domain (remainder filled in from reference TRBV2 and TRBJ1-5): EPEVTQTPSHQVTQMGQEVILRCVPISNHLYFYWYRQILGQKVEFLVSFYNNEISEKSEIFDDQFSVERPDGSNFTLKIRSTKLEDSAMYFCASSGTGYQPQHFGDGTRLSIL.

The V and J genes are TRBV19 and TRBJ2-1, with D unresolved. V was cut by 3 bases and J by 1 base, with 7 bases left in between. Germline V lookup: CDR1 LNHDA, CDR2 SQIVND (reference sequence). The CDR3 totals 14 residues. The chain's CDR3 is CASSMGSSYNEQFF. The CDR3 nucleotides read TGTGCCAGTAGTATGGGCAGTTCCTACAATGAGCAGTTCTTC.

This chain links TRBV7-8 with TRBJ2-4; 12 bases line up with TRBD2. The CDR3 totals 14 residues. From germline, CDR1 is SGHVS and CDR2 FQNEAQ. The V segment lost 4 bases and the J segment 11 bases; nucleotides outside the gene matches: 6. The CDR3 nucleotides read TGTGCCAGCAGCTCTCTAGCGGGGGGGCGAGTTCAGTACTTC. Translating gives CASSSLAGGRVQYF.

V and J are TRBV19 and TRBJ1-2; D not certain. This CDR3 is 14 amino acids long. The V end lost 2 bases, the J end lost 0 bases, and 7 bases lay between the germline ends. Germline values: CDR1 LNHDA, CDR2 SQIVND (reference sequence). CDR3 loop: CASSIRRTNYGYTF. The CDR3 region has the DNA TGTGCCAGTAGTATAAGGAGGACTAACTATGGCTACACCTTC.

DNA for the CDR3: TGTGCCAGCAGCAAACAGGCCGCCACTACCTCCTACGAGCAGTACTTC. It translates to CASSKQAATTSYEQYF. The chain has TRBV5-5 and TRBJ2-7; possible D gene TRBD1, 5 bases. Germline loops: CDR1 SGHKS, CDR2 YYEKEE (reference sequence). The V gene lost 4 bases and the J gene lost 0 bases, with 17 bases spanning the gap. The CDR3 runs 16 residues.

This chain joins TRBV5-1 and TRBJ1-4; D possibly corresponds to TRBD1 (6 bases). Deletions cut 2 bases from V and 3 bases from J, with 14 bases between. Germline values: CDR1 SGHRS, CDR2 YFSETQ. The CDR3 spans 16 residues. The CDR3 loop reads CASSLQPGTSNEKLFF. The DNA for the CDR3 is TGCGCCAGCAGCTTACAACCCGGGACATCTAATGAAAAACTGTTTTTT.

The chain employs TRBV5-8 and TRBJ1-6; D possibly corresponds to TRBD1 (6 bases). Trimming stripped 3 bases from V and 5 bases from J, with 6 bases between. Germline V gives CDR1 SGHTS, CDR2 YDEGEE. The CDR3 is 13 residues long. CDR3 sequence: CASSWTDNSPLHF. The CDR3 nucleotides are TGTGCCAGCAGCTGGACAGATAATTCACCCCTCCACTTT. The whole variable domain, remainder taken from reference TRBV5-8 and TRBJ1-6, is EAGVTQSPTHLIKTRGQQATLRCSPISGHTSVYWYQQALGLGLQFLLWYDEGEERNRGNFPPRFSGRQFPNYSSELNVNALELEDSALYLCASSWTDNSPLHFGNGTRLTVT.

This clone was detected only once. In DNA, the CDR3 is TGTGCCAGCAGTCCCCGACTATTTTCCTACGAGCAGTACTTC. Encoded protein: CASSPRLFSYEQYF. The chain links TRBV6-5 to TRBJ2-7; D is perhaps TRBD2 (5 bases). Germline V CDR1 and CDR2: MNHEY, SVGAGI. V was clipped by 5 bases and J by 1 base, with 12 bases between them. This CDR3 spans 14 amino acids.

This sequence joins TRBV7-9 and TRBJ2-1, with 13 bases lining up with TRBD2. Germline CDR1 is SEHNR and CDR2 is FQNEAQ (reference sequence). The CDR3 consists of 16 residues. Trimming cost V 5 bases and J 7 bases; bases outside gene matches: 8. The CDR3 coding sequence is TGTGCCAGCAGCCCATGGACTAGCGGGAGCCCTAATGAGCAGTTCTTC. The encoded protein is CASSPWTSGSPNEQFF.

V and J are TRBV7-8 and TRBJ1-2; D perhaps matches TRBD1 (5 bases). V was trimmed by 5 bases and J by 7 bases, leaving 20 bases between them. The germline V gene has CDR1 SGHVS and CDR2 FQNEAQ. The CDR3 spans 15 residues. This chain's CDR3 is CASSRTHSEGFGYTF. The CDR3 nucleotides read TGTGCCAGCAGCCGGACACATAGTGAAGGTTTTGGCTACACCTTC.

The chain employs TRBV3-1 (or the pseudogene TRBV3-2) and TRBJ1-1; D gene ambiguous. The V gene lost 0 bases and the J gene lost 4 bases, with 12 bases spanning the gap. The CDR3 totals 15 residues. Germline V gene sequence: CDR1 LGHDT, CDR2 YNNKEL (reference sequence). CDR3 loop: CASSQEGSIVTEAFF. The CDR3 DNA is TGTGCCAGCAGCCAAGAGGGCAGTATAGTCACTGAAGCTTTCTTT.

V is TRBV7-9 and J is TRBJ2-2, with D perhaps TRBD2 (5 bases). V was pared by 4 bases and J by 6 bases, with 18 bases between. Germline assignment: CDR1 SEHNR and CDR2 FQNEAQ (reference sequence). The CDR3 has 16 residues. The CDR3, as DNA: TGTGCCAGCAGCTCCATGGGCGTGAGGGCCGCCGGGGAGCTGTTTTTT. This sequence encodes CASSSMGVRAAGELFF.

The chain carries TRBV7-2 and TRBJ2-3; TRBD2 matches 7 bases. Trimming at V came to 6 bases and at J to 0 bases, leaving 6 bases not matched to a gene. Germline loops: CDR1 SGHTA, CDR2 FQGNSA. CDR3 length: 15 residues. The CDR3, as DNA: TGTGCCAGCAGTCGTACTAGCGCTAGCACAGATACGCAGTATTTT. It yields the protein CASSRTSASTDTQYF.

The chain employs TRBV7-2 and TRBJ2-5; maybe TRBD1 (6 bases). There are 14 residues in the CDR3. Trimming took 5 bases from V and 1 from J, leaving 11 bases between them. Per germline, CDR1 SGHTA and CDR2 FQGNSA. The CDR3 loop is CASSPWTAQETQYF. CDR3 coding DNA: TGTGCCAGCAGCCCATGGACAGCCCAAGAGACCCAGTACTTC.

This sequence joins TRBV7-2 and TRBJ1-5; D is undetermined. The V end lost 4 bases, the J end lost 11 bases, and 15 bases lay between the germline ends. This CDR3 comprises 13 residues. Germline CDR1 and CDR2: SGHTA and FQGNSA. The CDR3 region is CASSSNLKSAQHF. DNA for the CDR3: TGTGCCAGCAGCTCAAACCTGAAATCGGCCCAGCATTTT.